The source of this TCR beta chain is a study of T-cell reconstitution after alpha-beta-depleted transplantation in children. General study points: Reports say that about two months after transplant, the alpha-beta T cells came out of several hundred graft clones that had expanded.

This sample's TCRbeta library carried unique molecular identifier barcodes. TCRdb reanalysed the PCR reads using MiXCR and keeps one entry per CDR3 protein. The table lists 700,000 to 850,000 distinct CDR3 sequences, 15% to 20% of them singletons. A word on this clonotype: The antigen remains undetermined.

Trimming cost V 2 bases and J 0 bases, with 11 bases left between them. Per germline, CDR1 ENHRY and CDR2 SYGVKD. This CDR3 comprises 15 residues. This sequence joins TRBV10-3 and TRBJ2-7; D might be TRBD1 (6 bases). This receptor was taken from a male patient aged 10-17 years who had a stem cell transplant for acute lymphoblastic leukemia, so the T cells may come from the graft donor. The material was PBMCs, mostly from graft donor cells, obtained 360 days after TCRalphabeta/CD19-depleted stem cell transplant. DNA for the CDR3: TGTGCCATCAGTGAGAACCAGGGGCTCTCCTACGAGCAGTACTTC. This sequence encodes CAISENQGLSYEQYF.